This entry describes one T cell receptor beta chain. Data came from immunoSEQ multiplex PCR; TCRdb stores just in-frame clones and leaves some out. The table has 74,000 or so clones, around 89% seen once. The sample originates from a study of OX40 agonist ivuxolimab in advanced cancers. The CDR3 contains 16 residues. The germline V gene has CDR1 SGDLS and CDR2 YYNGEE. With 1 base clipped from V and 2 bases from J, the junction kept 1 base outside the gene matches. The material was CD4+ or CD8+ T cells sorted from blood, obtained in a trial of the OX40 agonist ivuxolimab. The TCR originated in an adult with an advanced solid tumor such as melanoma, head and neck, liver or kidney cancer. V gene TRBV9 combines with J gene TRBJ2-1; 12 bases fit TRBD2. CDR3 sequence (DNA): TGTGCCAGCAGCGTACTAGCGGGAGGGGCCTACAATGAGCAGTTCTTC. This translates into CASSVLAGGAYNEQFF.